This T cell receptor (beta chain) was found in a study of early T cells in non-severe SARS-CoV-2 infection. Germline loops: CDR1 MNHEY, CDR2 SMNVEV (reference sequence). The length of the CDR3 is 18 residues. After removal of 6 bases from V and 2 bases from J, the junction contained 16 bases not matched to a gene. Attachment of unique molecular identifiers to individual cDNA molecules was performed. TCRdb fed the 5' RACE reads into MiXCR, producing one record per CDR3 protein. This repertoire shows approximately 70,000 distinct CDR3 sequences, 4.6% found once; its top ten account for under 4%. This clonotype showed up many times.

The J gene is TRBJ2-1, the V gene TRBV27; 7 positions match TRBD2. The material was whole blood, obtained at baseline. The sequence was collected from an adult who was a healthcare worker with PCR-confirmed SARS-CoV-2 infection or an uninfected control (not recorded which). The donor label of this sample is uncertain. The DNA of the CDR3 is TGTGCCAGCAGCACCACTCCTCGAGCGGGGTGGGCCTACAATGAGCAGTTCTTC. Translating it yields CASSTTPRAGWAYNEQFF.